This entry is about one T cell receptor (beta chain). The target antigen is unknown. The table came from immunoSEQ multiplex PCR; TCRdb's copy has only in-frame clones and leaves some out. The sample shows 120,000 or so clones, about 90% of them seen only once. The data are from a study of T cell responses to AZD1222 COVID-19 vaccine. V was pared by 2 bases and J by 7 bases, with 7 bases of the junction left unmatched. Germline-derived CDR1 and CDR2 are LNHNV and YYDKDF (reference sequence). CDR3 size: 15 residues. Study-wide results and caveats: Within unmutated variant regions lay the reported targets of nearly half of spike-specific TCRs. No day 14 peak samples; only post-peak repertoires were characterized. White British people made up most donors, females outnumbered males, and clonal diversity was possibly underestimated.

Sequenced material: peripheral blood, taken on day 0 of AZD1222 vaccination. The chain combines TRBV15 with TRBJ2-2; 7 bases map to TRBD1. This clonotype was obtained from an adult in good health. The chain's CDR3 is CATSRTHRGVGELFF. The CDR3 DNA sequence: TGTGCCACCAGCAGAACGCACAGGGGAGTCGGGGAGCTGTTTTTT.